The sequence of this T cell receptor (beta chain) was determined in a study of naive and memory T cell subsets. General study findings and limits: Gini index rose across naive, CM, EM and EMRA in CD4 and CD8. RNA-based TCR counts may shift with T cell activation and differentiation.

The beta constant-region primer was an equimolar mix of two oligonucleotides covering TRBC1 and TRBC2. Via MiXCR, TCRdb re-called the UMI-ligation and nested PCR reads, giving one row per CDR3 protein. The table includes 70,000 to 95,000 distinct CDR3 sequences, roughly 7% detected once. This clonotype was counted many times. Its cognate antigen is unknown. The CDR3 totals 14 residues. Per germline, CDR1 DFQATT and CDR2 SNEGSKA (reference sequence). After removal of 0 bases from V and 6 bases from J, the junction contained 6 bases not matched to a gene. Sequenced sample: central memory CD4+ T cells from blood. This chain connects TRBV20-1 to TRBJ2-7, with TRBD2 matching 9 bases. This TCR was sampled from a human donor in good health. Here the CDR3 DNA reads TGCAGTGCTAGAGAAGGTAGCGGGAGAGGCGAGCAGTACTTC. Its protein is CSAREGSGRGEQYF.